Following are 14 T cell receptor beta chains from one sample sequenced in a study of cytomegalovirus exposure and HLA in healthy donors. The PCR ran on 60 Vbeta and 13 Jbeta primers. The repertoire was sequenced with immunoSEQ multiplex PCR; TCRdb's copy has only in-frame clones and lacks some. This table holds about 110,000 clones, over 60% found once. Sequencing was carried out using PBMCs. The receptor set was obtained from a young woman in good health and CMV-seropositive.

There are a few counts of this clone. CDR3 in DNA: TGTGCCTGGAGAGCCTCAGGAGGTCGGGAGACCCAGTACTTC. Protein sequence: CAWRASGGRETQYF. V is TRBV30 and J is TRBJ2-5, with a possible D match to TRBD2 (5 bases). Trimming took off 3 bases at V and 5 bases at J, with 16 bases between the two ends. The germline V gene encodes CDR1 GTSNPN and CDR2 SVGIG (reference sequence). There are 14 residues in the CDR3.

This chain joins TRBV6-6 and TRBJ2-5, with TRBD1 matching 7 bases. Germline V lookup: CDR1 MNHNY, CDR2 SVGAGI (reference sequence). V shed 6 bases, J shed 8 bases, and the junction held 12 bases outside the gene matches. This CDR3 is built from 14 residues. In DNA, the CDR3 is TGTGCCAGCAGCCCGGGACAGCCACGCGAAACCCAGTACTTC. Protein product: CASSPGQPRETQYF.

The rearrangement uses TRBV30 and TRBJ1-1; TRBD1 agrees at 8 bases. The CDR3 has 13 amino acids. Germline trimming cut 2 bases from V and 3 bases from J; bases unmatched to any gene: 2. Germline-derived CDR1 and CDR2 are GTSNPN and SVGIG (reference sequence). This chain's CDR3 is CAWSLTGDTEAFF. The CDR3 DNA reads TGTGCCTGGAGTTTGACAGGGGACACTGAAGCTTTCTTT.

For this clone: A read error may account for a junction end that differs from germline. Other DNA sequences in the same sample also yield this CDR3. The genes are TRBV7-9 and TRBJ1-6, with a possible D match to TRBD1 (6 bases). CDR1 SEHNR and CDR2 FQNEAQ come from the germline V gene (reference sequence). This CDR3 contains 15 residues. CDR3 bases: TGTGCCAGCAGCTCCCGGCCGGGGGGCAATTCCCCCCTCCACTTT. It translates to CASSSRPGGNSPLHF. Drawing the rest from reference TRBV7-9 and TRBJ1-6, the complete variable domain is DTGVSQNPRHKITKRGQNVTFRCDPISEHNRLYWYRQTLGQGPEFLTYFQNEAQLEKSRLLSDRFSAERPKGSFSTLEIQRTEQGDSAMYLCASSSRPGGNSPLHFGNGTRLTVT.

The V gene is TRBV9, the J gene TRBJ2-1, with D maybe TRBD1 (6 bases). Germline CDR1 is SGDLS and CDR2 is YYNGEE. The ends were cut back, 0 bases at V and 4 bases at J, with 20 bases in the middle. The CDR3 covers 18 residues. CDR3 residues: CASSVALAGESGYNEQFF. The CDR3 region has the DNA TGTGCCAGCAGCGTAGCTCTGGCAGGGGAATCTGGTTACAATGAGCAGTTCTTC.

This rearrangement joins TRBV18 to TRBJ1-4; TRBD1 agrees at 8 bases. The CDR3 sequence is 14 residues long. Germline trimming cut 3 bases from V and 15 bases from J; bases unmatched to any gene: 12. Germline V lookup: CDR1 KGHSH, CDR2 LQKENI. The chain's CDR3 is CASSPSETGVVVFF. The CDR3 DNA sequence: TGTGCCAGCTCACCGTCCGAGACAGGGGTGGTCGTGTTTTTT.

V and J are TRBV27 and TRBJ2-1; no definite D call. V lost 2 bases, J lost 0 bases, and 8 bases lay in between. The CDR3 contains 15 residues. The germline V gene has CDR1 MNHEY and CDR2 SMNVEV (reference sequence). CDR3 region: CASSLLRSSYNEQFF. The CDR3 DNA sequence: TGTGCCAGCAGTTTACTCCGGAGCTCCTACAATGAGCAGTTCTTC.

The chain carries TRBV10-3 and TRBJ1-2; 8 bases fit TRBD1. CDR1 and CDR2 from the germline V gene are ENHRY and SYGVKD. V dropped 4 bases and J dropped 3; count of bases not matched to a gene: 10. CDR3 length: 16 residues. The CDR3 nucleotides are TGTGCCATCAGTGGGGTTGCAGGGGGCGCCGACTATGGCTACACCTTC. Translation gives CAISGVAGGADYGYTF.

V is TRBV7-3 and J is TRBJ2-2, with 10 bases fitting TRBD2. Looked up from germline, CDR1 is SGHTA and CDR2 is FQGTGA. The ends lost 3 bases at V and 0 bases at J; junction bases unmatched: 4. The CDR3 spans 17 residues. The CDR3 sequence is CASSFLAGAANTGELFF. CDR3 DNA sequence: TGTGCCAGCAGCTTCCTAGCGGGAGCCGCGAACACCGGGGAGCTGTTTTTT. Using reference TRBV7-3 and TRBJ2-2 for the parts outside the CDR3, the full variable domain is GAGVSQTPSNKVTEKGKYVELRCDPISGHTALYWYRQSLGQGPEFLIYFQGTGAADDSGLPNDRFFAVRPEGSVSTLKIQRTERGDSAVYLCASSFLAGAANTGELFFGEGSRLTVL.

The chain combines TRBV5-4 with TRBJ1-4; TRBD1 agrees at 8 bases. The CDR3 is made up of 14 amino acids. The germline V gene has CDR1 SGHNT and CDR2 YYREEE (reference sequence). J was trimmed by 6 bases and V by 3 bases; bases with no gene match: 4. CDR3 region: CASSSGQGDEKLFF. CDR3 coding DNA: TGTGCCAGCAGCTCCGGACAGGGTGATGAAAAACTGTTTTTT.

CDR3 DNA sequence: TGTGCCAGCAGTTCTTACTACGAGCAGTACTTC. Translation gives CASSSYYEQYF. The rearrangement links TRBV6-5 to TRBJ2-7; D is undetermined. The V gene lost 4 bases and the J gene lost 3 bases, with 4 bases spanning the gap. Per the germline V gene, CDR1 is MNHEY and CDR2 is SVGAGI. The CDR3 runs to 11 residues.

V and J are TRBV5-1 and TRBJ2-2; D remains unclear. CDR3 length: 11 residues. Germline-derived CDR1 and CDR2 are SGHRS and YFSETQ. V dropped 4 bases and J dropped 5 bases, with 3 bases sitting between them. The CDR3 DNA follows: TGCGCCAGCAGCATAACCGGGGAGCTGTTTTTT. Protein sequence: CASSITGELFF. Complete variable domain (other parts from reference TRBV5-1 and TRBJ2-2): KAGVTQTPRYLIKTRGQQVTLSCSPISGHRSVSWYQQTPGQGLQFLFEYFSETQRNKGNFPGRFSGRQFSNSRSEMNVSTLELGDSALYLCASSITGELFFGEGSRLTVL.

The genes are TRBV30 and TRBJ2-7; TRBD1 matches 7 bases. Trimming at V came to 3 bases and at J to 0 bases, leaving 5 bases not matched to a gene. The CDR3 totals 14 residues. CDR1 GTSNPN and CDR2 SVGIG come from the germline V gene (reference sequence). Here the CDR3 reads CAWRLQGLSYEQYF. DNA of the CDR3: TGTGCCTGGAGGCTACAGGGGCTCTCCTACGAGCAGTACTTC.

The chain employs TRBV4-1 and TRBJ2-7; 8 bases are shared with TRBD2. Germline V gives CDR1 MGHRA, CDR2 YSYEKL. Losses at the gene ends were 2 bases for V and 3 bases for J; bases not matched to a gene: 12. CDR3 length: 17 amino acids. CDR3 DNA sequence: TGCGCCAGCAGCCAATACCAACCGGGACTAGTGTACTACGAGCAGTACTTC. Its protein is CASSQYQPGLVYYEQYF.